This T cell receptor (beta chain) was captured by sequencing in a study of beta chain features in type 1 diabetes. As every portion of the isolated RNA was reverse transcribed, the sequencing read expressed TCRB transcripts. Sequencing used immunoSEQ multiplex PCR; TCRdb keeps in-frame clones, though not all of them. The table records 65,000 to 100,000 clones, under 35% of them present only once. The CDR3 spans 15 residues. V lost 3 bases and J lost 4; bases outside the gene matches: 7. Germline V gene lookup returns CDR1 SGDLS and CDR2 YYNGEE. This receptor was obtained from a woman aged 18 to 35 in good health. The V call is TRBV9, the J call TRBJ2-1; 7 bases align to TRBD1. Input material: stem cell memory CD4+ T cells from blood. CDR3 nucleotide sequence: TGTGCCAGCAGCGCACGAGGACAGGCTTACAATGAGCAGTTCTTC. Encoded protein: CASSARGQAYNEQFF.